This T cell receptor (beta chain) was profiled in a study of T cell responses to AZD1222 COVID-19 vaccine. Using immunoSEQ multiplex PCR, the repertoire was profiled, and TCRdb retains in-frame clones only, with some absent. This table holds around 95,000 clones, roughly 88% found once. Study conclusions and caveats: Spike-wide vaccine-associated CD4 TCRs dominated at 160-218 and 743-854.

In its sample, this clone was seen once. Its specificity is not known. Trimming removed 2 bases from V and 0 bases from J, with 15 bases in between. The CDR3 extends over 17 amino acids. In germline, CDR1 is SEHNR, CDR2 FQNEAQ (reference sequence). The clonotype was recovered from an adult in good health. Source: peripheral blood, taken on day 0 of AZD1222 vaccination. This rearrangement joins TRBV7-9 to TRBJ2-3; D unresolved. CDR3 loop: CASSLTAGSTSTDTQYF. The CDR3 nucleotides read TGTGCCAGCAGCTTAACCGCCGGATCAACTAGCACAGATACGCAGTATTTT.